Presented here are 5 T cell receptor beta chains from one specimen sequenced in a study of technical replicates of blood from several donors. Assay used: immunoSEQ multiplex PCR; TCRdb lists only in-frame clones, some missing. The data show 87,000 or so clones, just under 95% seen once. Material for sequencing was T cells isolated from PBMCs. All receptors derive from a human donor in good health.

The chain couples TRBV7-2 to TRBJ2-1; 9 positions agree with TRBD1. Germline-derived CDR1 and CDR2 are SGHTA and FQGNSA. The CDR3 totals 15 residues. The V gene end was trimmed by 6 bases and the J gene end by 7 bases; junction bases not matched to a gene: 10. The CDR3 region is CASRLNRGQWNEQFF. For the CDR3, the DNA is TGTGCCAGCAGACTAAACAGGGGGCAGTGGAATGAGCAGTTCTTC.

The chain links TRBV9 to TRBJ2-1; possibly TRBD2 for D (6 bases). The CDR3 covers 15 residues. Germline V CDR1 and CDR2: SGDLS, YYNGEE. V dropped 0 bases and J dropped 3 bases, with 10 bases sitting between them. For the CDR3, the DNA is TGTGCCAGCAGCGTAGAGGGGACTTTCTACAATGAGCAGTTCTTC. As protein: CASSVEGTFYNEQFF.

The V and J genes are TRBV11-2 and TRBJ2-6, with D unclear. This CDR3 comprises 17 residues. The germline gives CDR1 SGHAT, CDR2 FQNNGV. The V end lost 2 bases, the J end lost 0 bases, and 11 bases lay between the germline ends. The DNA for the CDR3 is TGTGCCAGCAGCTTAAATCTCAGAAGCTCTGGGGCCAACGTCCTGACTTTC. Protein product: CASSLNLRSSGANVLTF.

This clone is a singleton in its sample. The chain couples TRBV4-1 to TRBJ2-7, with D possibly TRBD1 on 6 matching bases. Germline lookup yields CDR1 MGHRA and CDR2 YSYEKL. The CDR3 runs 14 residues. Between the trimmed V and J ends, which lost 3 bases and 1 base, there was a span of 10 bases. Here the CDR3 DNA reads TGCGCCAGCAGCCACGTCGGACAGTCCTACGAGCAGTACTTC. Amino acid sequence: CASSHVGQSYEQYF.

The chain links TRBV7-9 to TRBJ2-2; D remains unclear. V was shortened by 1 base and J by 7 bases, with 4 bases between the two germline ends. Germline V CDR1 and CDR2: SEHNR, FQNEAQ (reference sequence). The length of the CDR3 is 12 residues. The CDR3: CASSLEYGELFF. DNA of the CDR3: TGTGCCAGCAGCTTAGAATACGGGGAGCTGTTTTTT.